These 15 T cell receptor beta chains came from one sample sequenced in a study of T cell responses to AZD1222 COVID-19 vaccine (dated by TCRdb to the early 2020s). Explained via the paper, the time point label denotes: baseline before first vaccination. Receptor amplification or capture employed the immunoSEQ multiplex PCR assay. TCRdb's version of the immuneACCESS table is confined to in-frame rearrangements and falls short of the full clone set. An unresolved V gene accounts for under half of the shortfall where checked; the remainder is of unknown origin. This sample comprises roughly 50,000 clones, 89% of them detected only once. Of the sample, roughly 2% is held by the ten largest clones. The sequencing here drew on peripheral blood, taken on day 0 of AZD1222 vaccination. The receptors were sampled from an adult in good health.

The rearrangement uses TRBV29-1 and TRBJ2-7; D gene unclear. Trimming cost V 3 bases and J 2 bases, with 11 bases left between them. Germline-derived CDR1 and CDR2 are SQVTM and ANQGSEA. This CDR3 contains 13 residues. The CDR3 DNA reads as TGCAGCGTTGACCTGGGCTACCCCTACGAGCAGTACTTC. This translates into CSVDLGYPYEQYF.

This sequence joins TRBV6-1 and TRBJ2-7; D is undetermined. The V end was cut by 2 bases, the J end by 2 bases, with 13 bases between. Per the germline V gene, CDR1 is MNHNS and CDR2 is SASEGT. CDR3 length equals 15 residues. CDR3 DNA: TGTGCCAGCAGTGAAACGTTGGTCAGGACCTACGAGCAGTACTTC. Translating gives CASSETLVRTYEQYF.

This clone appeared a single time. The chain combines TRBV27 with TRBJ2-1, with a weak D call TRBD2 (5 bases). Germline V gene data show CDR1 as MNHEY and CDR2 as SMNVEV (reference sequence). V was pared by 11 bases and J by 7 bases, with 18 bases between. This CDR3 spans 13 amino acids. The CDR3 protein is CASIGPLDNEQFF. The CDR3 DNA reads TGTGCCTCTATCGGACCACTAGATAATGAGCAGTTCTTC.

The chain couples TRBV5-1 to TRBJ2-6; D ambiguous. Trimming cost V 1 base and J 1 base, with 3 bases left between them. Germline V CDR1 and CDR2: SGHRS, YFSETQ. The CDR3 has 14 amino acids. This CDR3 reads CASSLLSGANVLTF. The CDR3 coding sequence is TGCGCCAGCAGCTTGCTGTCTGGGGCCAACGTCCTGACTTTC.

The V call is TRBV5-1, the J call TRBJ2-1; TRBD2 aligns across 7 bases. V shed 1 base, J shed 0 bases, and the junction held 7 bases outside the gene matches. Germline CDR1 reads SGHRS; CDR2 reads YFSETQ. There are 17 residues in the CDR3. The CDR3 DNA sequence: TGCGCCAGCAGCTTGTATTCTAGCGGTAGCTCCTACAATGAGCAGTTCTTC. Protein: CASSLYSSGSSYNEQFF.

The V gene is TRBV5-8, the J gene TRBJ1-3, with D possibly matching TRBD1 (5 bases). The germline V gene has CDR1 SGHTS and CDR2 YDEGEE. The V and J ends lost 4 bases and 0 bases respectively, with 11 bases between them. This CDR3 is built from 15 residues. The CDR3 loop is CASSQVGRSGNTIYF. DNA of the CDR3: TGTGCCAGCAGCCAGGTGGGGCGCTCTGGAAACACCATATATTTT.

The rearrangement links TRBV5-1 to TRBJ2-1; D gene unclear. CDR1 SGHRS and CDR2 YFSETQ come from the germline V gene. Trimming stripped 0 bases from V and 7 bases from J, with 8 bases between. This CDR3 has 13 amino acids. This CDR3 reads CASSLAPENEQFF. The CDR3 DNA reads TGCGCCAGCAGCTTGGCACCAGAAAATGAGCAGTTCTTC.

CDR3 in DNA: TGTGCCAGCAGCCGGGACTCTGGAAACACCATATATTTT. It encodes CASSRDSGNTIYF. This chain connects TRBV5-4 to TRBJ1-3; no definite D call. The CDR3 contains 13 residues. Per the germline V gene, CDR1 is SGHNT and CDR2 is YYREEE (reference sequence). V was shortened by 4 bases and J by 0 bases, with 5 bases between the two germline ends.

The chain carries TRBV10-3 and TRBJ1-1; 8 bases map to TRBD1. CDR1 is ENHRY and CDR2 is SYGVKD in the germline V gene. The CDR3 runs 14 residues. Losses at the gene ends were 3 bases for V and 0 bases for J; bases not matched to a gene: 0. This CDR3 is CAISEQGVNTEAFF. The CDR3 DNA reads as TGTGCCATCAGTGAACAGGGGGTGAACACTGAAGCTTTCTTT.

The chain couples TRBV7-3 to TRBJ1-1; possibly TRBD1 for D (6 bases). Germline V CDR1 and CDR2: SGHTA, FQGTGA. The CDR3 consists of 14 residues. V lost 6 bases and J 1 base, leaving 12 bases between the germline ends. CDR3 nucleotide sequence: TGTGCCAGCAGAAAAGGGGGGAGGAACACTGAAGCTTTCTTT. This codes for CASRKGGRNTEAFF.

The chain has TRBV28 and TRBJ2-2; D is ambiguous. This CDR3 comprises 16 residues. Germline CDR1 and CDR2: MDHEN and SYDVKM. V lost 5 bases, J lost 3 bases, and 16 bases lay in between. CDR3 residues: CASSPNTAQHTGELFF. In DNA, the CDR3 is TGTGCCAGCAGTCCAAATACCGCGCAGCACACCGGGGAGCTGTTTTTT.

The chain combines TRBV6-1 with TRBJ1-1; TRBD1 is a possible D gene (5 bases). In germline, CDR1 is MNHNS, CDR2 SASEGT. V lost 2 bases to trimming and J lost 10 bases, with 17 bases between them. The CDR3 is 14 amino acids. CDR3 amino acids: CASSERLGAGVAFF. The CDR3 DNA follows: TGTGCCAGCAGTGAACGACTGGGAGCGGGGGTAGCTTTCTTT.

The rearrangement joins TRBV12-3 or TRBV12-4 to TRBJ2-7; D is uncertain. V gave up 8 bases and J gave up 6 bases, with 14 bases separating them. CDR3 length: 12 amino acids. The CDR3 nucleotides are TGTGCCAGCGGACCGCTGTCAGGCGAGCAGTACTTC. This codes for CASGPLSGEQYF.

J is TRBJ2-2 and V is TRBV9; perhaps D is TRBD1 or TRBD2 (5 bases each). V was clipped by 0 bases and J by 6 bases, with 9 bases between them. The CDR3 runs 14 residues. Germline assignment: CDR1 SGDLS and CDR2 YYNGEE. The CDR3 region is CASSVVGDPGELFF. CDR3 nucleotides: TGTGCCAGCAGCGTAGTTGGGGACCCCGGGGAGCTGTTTTTT.

The rearrangement links TRBV12-1 to TRBJ2-3; TRBD1, the table's D call, was not compared with the DNA. TRBV12-1 is designated a pseudogene. There are 14 residues in the CDR3. CDR3 coding DNA: TGTGCCAGCTGGGGACAGGTGAGCACAGATACGCAGTATTTT. Translated, it gives CASWGQVSTDTQYF.